The clone carrying this T cell receptor beta chain was recorded only once. Its cognate antigen is unknown. The CDR3 totals 16 residues. Each cDNA held unique molecular identifiers, and template switching gave it a universal primer site. TCRdb passed the 5' RACE reads through MiXCR, listing each CDR3 protein once. The repertoire holds a few hundred thousand distinct CDR3 sequences, with around a tenth as singletons. This sample was included in a study of identical twins. Overall study results and limits: Models predicted less out-of-frame TCR alpha sharing in monozygotic twins than was found.

Every sampled donor was Caucasian and healthy. In addition, the sample was reused for a study of yellow fever vaccine responses in identical twins.

The source is a woman between 18 and 29 years old in good health. This chain links TRBV12-2 with TRBJ1-1; the table's D call TRBD1 went unverified against the DNA. TRBV12-2 is flagged as a pseudogene. Sequencing was done on a sample of PBMCs. CDR3 in DNA: TGTGCACAAGCGGGGATAATGGGACAGGAAGACACTGAAGCTTTCTTT. This encodes CAQAGIMGQEDTEAFF.